These 25 T cell receptor beta chains came from one sample sequenced in a study of cytomegalovirus exposure and HLA in healthy donors. Use of 60 Vbeta and 13 Jbeta primers characterized the PCR. Clones were read by immunoSEQ multiplex PCR, and TCRdb kept only the in-frame ones, dropping some. The sample carries 120,000 to 150,000 clones, roughly 80% recorded once. Sequencing was performed on PBMCs. The source is a woman aged 45 to 65 in good health and CMV-seropositive.

Turning to this clone: At one end, the junction sequence differs from germline, possibly due to a read error. The rearrangement uses TRBV6-1 and TRBJ2-1; 10 nucleotides match TRBD2. The CDR3 has 15 residues. The V gene's germline CDR1 is MNHNS and CDR2 SASEGT. CDR3 DNA: TGTGCCAGCAGGGAAGGACTAGCGGAAAACAATGAGCAGTTCTTC. It codes for CASREGLAENNEQFF.

The chain links TRBV19 to TRBJ1-5; D remains unclear. The CDR3 is 14 residues long. Germline V gene lookup returns CDR1 LNHDA and CDR2 SQIVND (reference sequence). V lost 3 bases and J 5 bases, leaving 11 bases between the germline ends. The CDR3 DNA reads TGTGCCAGTAGTATCCTCCTCCAGGATCAGCCCCAGCATTTT. It is translated as CASSILLQDQPQHF.

This chain links TRBV27 with TRBJ2-2; tentative D call: TRBD2 (7 bases). CDR1 is MNHEY and CDR2 is SMNVEV in the germline V gene (reference sequence). The CDR3 length is 16 residues. The V end was cut by 7 bases, the J end by 2 bases, with 17 bases between. CDR3 nucleotides: TGTGCCAGCACTTTTTCTGGGGGGGCCAACACCGGGGAGCTGTTTTTT. The encoded protein is CASTFSGGANTGELFF.

This chain uses TRBV25-1 with TRBJ1-4, with D maybe TRBD1 (5 bases). The V gene's germline CDR1 is MGHDK and CDR2 SYGVNS. This CDR3 comprises 14 residues. V shed 4 bases and J shed 7 bases, with 13 bases lying between them. The CDR3 sequence is CASSARGEGEKLFF. CDR3 DNA sequence: TGTGCCAGCAGTGCACGGGGGGAAGGTGAAAAACTGTTTTTT.

V is TRBV7-2 and J is TRBJ2-2; possible D gene TRBD1, 6 bases. Germline CDR1 is SGHTA and CDR2 is FQGNSA. CDR3 length equals 17 residues. Trimming pared 5 bases from V and 2 bases from J, leaving 18 bases between. CDR3 nucleotides: TGTGCCAGCAGCCGAGAGAGAGGGACAATAAACACCGGGGAGCTGTTTTTT. Encoded protein: CASSRERGTINTGELFF.

With regard to this clone: One junction end disagrees with the germline gene, perhaps due to a read error. The chain carries TRBV7-9 and TRBJ2-1, with 9 bases lining up with TRBD2. The CDR3 totals 16 residues. Germline V lookup: CDR1 SEHNR, CDR2 FQNEAQ (reference sequence). Here the CDR3 reads CSSSLRASGVRNEQFF. Here the CDR3 DNA reads TGTTCCAGCAGCTTGCGGGCTAGCGGGGTAAGGAATGAGCAGTTCTTC.

This rearrangement joins TRBV9 to TRBJ1-1; no clear D gene. Germline V gives CDR1 SGDLS, CDR2 YYNGEE. Trimming cost V 0 bases and J 0 bases, with 6 bases left between them. This CDR3 is built from 14 residues. CDR3 DNA: TGTGCCAGCAGCGTAGCTGAGGTGAACACTGAAGCTTTCTTT. Translation gives CASSVAEVNTEAFF.

The chain recombines TRBV2 with TRBJ2-7; maybe TRBD2 (6 bases). This CDR3 is built from 12 residues. Per the germline V gene, CDR1 is SNHLY and CDR2 is FYNNEI. V shed 6 bases and J shed 2 bases, with 8 bases lying between them. For the CDR3, the DNA is TGTGCCAGCAGGGGAGGAGCCTACGAGCAGTACTTC. Translated: CASRGGAYEQYF. Supplemented by reference TRBV2 and TRBJ2-7, the full variable domain reads EPEVTQTPSHQVTQMGQEVILRCVPISNHLYFYWYRQILGQKVEFLVSFYNNEISEKSEIFDDQFSVERPDGSNFTLKIRSTKLEDSAMYFCASRGGAYEQYFGPGTRLTVT.

This clone was seen just once. The J gene is TRBJ2-7, the V gene TRBV5-5; 7 bases match TRBD1. The CDR3 is 14 residues long. Germline trimming cut 4 bases from V and 3 bases from J; bases unmatched to any gene: 7. CDR1 is SGHKS and CDR2 is YYEKEE in the germline V gene (reference sequence). In DNA form, the CDR3 reads TGTGCCAGCAGCCGACGGGACAGTTACTACGAGCAGTACTTC. It codes for CASSRRDSYYEQYF.

There are a few counts of this clone. The rearrangement uses TRBV7-8 and TRBJ2-7; D is unresolved. Trimming cost V 0 bases and J 6 bases, with 9 bases left between them. Per the germline V gene, CDR1 is SGHVS and CDR2 is FQNEAQ. This CDR3 has 13 residues. The CDR3 sequence: CASSLALTGEQYF. The CDR3 DNA reads as TGTGCCAGCAGCTTAGCGCTCACGGGCGAGCAGTACTTC.

The chain has TRBV5-4 and TRBJ1-2; 9 nucleotides match TRBD1. J lost 4 bases, V lost 4 bases, and 8 bases had no gene match. The CDR3 is made up of 15 amino acids. Germline V gene sequence: CDR1 SGHNT, CDR2 YYREEE (reference sequence). CDR3 loop: CASSHTDRGTYGYTF. The CDR3 DNA follows: TGTGCCAGCAGCCACACCGACAGGGGGACCTATGGCTACACCTTC.

The chain is built from TRBV18 and TRBJ2-1, with a possible D match to TRBD2 (5 bases). CDR1 and CDR2 from the germline V gene are KGHSH and LQKENI. Trimming removed 1 base from V and 3 bases from J, with 10 bases in between. The CDR3 length is 15 residues. This chain's CDR3 is CASSPLLGGYNEQFF. The CDR3 nucleotides read TGTGCCAGCTCACCACTACTAGGCGGCTACAATGAGCAGTTCTTC. Combining the CDR3 with reference TRBV18 and TRBJ2-1 gives the whole variable domain NAGVMQNPRHLVRRRGQEARLRCSPMKGHSHVYWYRQLPEEGLKFMVYLQKENIIDESGMPKERFSAEFPKEGPSILRIQQVVRGDSAAYFCASSPLLGGYNEQFFGPGTRLTVL.

This clone came up a few times. The chain combines TRBV29-1 with TRBJ1-5; D may be TRBD1 (5 bases). Germline V gene sequence: CDR1 SQVTM, CDR2 ANQGSEA. The CDR3 covers 14 residues. Trimming removed 1 base from V and 6 bases from J, with 13 bases in between. CDR3 in DNA: TGCAGCGTTGAAGCAGGGTTCTTTGGTCAGCCCCAGCATTTT. Translated, it gives CSVEAGFFGQPQHF.

The chain combines TRBV5-8 with TRBJ1-1; D ambiguous. V was pared by 5 bases and J by 1 base, with 9 bases between. Per the germline V gene, CDR1 is SGHTS and CDR2 is YDEGEE. This CDR3 contains 13 residues. CDR3 residues: CASSMWQNTEAFF. The CDR3 nucleotides are TGTGCCAGCAGTATGTGGCAGAACACTGAAGCTTTCTTT.

V and J are TRBV5-1 and TRBJ2-1; 14 bases fit TRBD2. Germline V lookup: CDR1 SGHRS, CDR2 YFSETQ. The CDR3 extends over 17 amino acids. The trim removed 0 bases at V and 12 bases at J, leaving 11 bases unmatched. This chain's CDR3 is CASSLEVRLAGGQGQFF. CDR3 in DNA: TGCGCCAGCAGCTTGGAAGTTAGACTAGCGGGGGGGCAAGGGCAGTTCTTC. Drawing the rest from reference TRBV5-1 and TRBJ2-1, the complete variable domain is KAGVTQTPRYLIKTRGQQVTLSCSPISGHRSVSWYQQTPGQGLQFLFEYFSETQRNKGNFPGRFSGRQFSNSRSEMNVSTLELGDSALYLCASSLEVRLAGGQGQFFGPGTRLTVL.

The chain uses TRBV10-3 and TRBJ2-5; D is possibly TRBD1 (8 bases). The DNA end is more similar to TRBJ2-7, so the J call may be wrong. The CDR3 length is 14 residues. Germline V lookup: CDR1 ENHRY, CDR2 SYGVKD. CDR3 DNA: TGTGCCATCAGTACAGGGGGGGGAACCTACGAGCAGTACTTC. As protein: CAISTGGGTYEQYF.

V and J are TRBV7-9 and TRBJ1-4, with 9 bases fitting TRBD1. The CDR3 runs 14 residues. The germline V gene encodes CDR1 SEHNR and CDR2 FQNEAQ (reference sequence). Losses at the gene ends were 0 bases for V and 7 bases for J; bases not matched to a gene: 0. The CDR3 nucleotides are TGTGCCAGCAGCTTAGCGGGACAGGGTGAAAAACTGTTTTTT. Protein sequence: CASSLAGQGEKLFF.

The V call is TRBV11-3, the J call TRBJ1-1; the D gene is possibly TRBD1 (6 bases). The length of the CDR3 is 14 residues. Germline CDR1 SGHNT, CDR2 YENEEA. V was shortened by 3 bases and J by 7 bases, with 15 bases between the two germline ends. For the CDR3, the DNA is TGTGCCAGCAGCTTTACAGGGATAAAGGATGAAGCTTTCTTT. It translates to CASSFTGIKDEAFF.

V gene TRBV28 combines with J gene TRBJ1-6, with TRBD1 as a possible D gene (5 bases). The V end lost 2 bases, the J end lost 9 bases, and 11 bases lay between the germline ends. This CDR3 has 14 amino acids. Per germline, CDR1 MDHEN and CDR2 SYDVKM. CDR3 residues: CASSLQGGTSPLHF. The CDR3 bases are TGTGCCAGCAGTTTACAGGGAGGAACTTCACCCCTCCACTTT.

The chain carries TRBV5-1 and TRBJ2-5; 7 bases fit TRBD1. V gave up 4 bases and J gave up 0 bases; unmatched junction bases: 6. CDR1 and CDR2 from the germline V gene are SGHRS and YFSETQ. This CDR3 spans 15 amino acids. CDR3 sequence (DNA): TGCGCCAGCAGCCCCGGGACAGTAGACCAAGAGACCCAGTACTTC. This translates into CASSPGTVDQETQYF.

The CDR3 DNA sequence: TGTGCCAGCAGCTCCCAAGGACAGGATCAGCCCCAGCATTTT. Protein sequence: CASSSQGQDQPQHF. The gene calls are TRBV7-2 and TRBJ1-5; 7 positions agree with TRBD1. Losses at the gene ends were 4 bases for V and 5 bases for J; bases not matched to a gene: 5. CDR3 length: 14 residues. Germline CDR1 is SGHTA and CDR2 is FQGNSA. The full variable domain, with the rest looked up from reference TRBV7-2 and TRBJ1-5, is GAGVSQSPSNKVTEKGKDVELRCDPISGHTALYWYRQSLGQGLEFLIYFQGNSAPDKSGLPSDRFSAERTGGSVSTLTIQRTQQEDSAVYLCASSSQGQDQPQHFGDGTRLSIL.

V and J are TRBV10-2 and TRBJ2-2; 10 bases match TRBD1. The CDR3 covers 16 residues. Germline CDR1 is WSHSY and CDR2 is SAAADI. The V segment lost 3 bases and the J segment 7 bases; nucleotides outside the gene matches: 8. CDR3 in amino acids: CASSEPGQGEVGELFF. The CDR3 nucleotides are TGCGCCAGCAGTGAACCCGGACAGGGGGAGGTCGGGGAGCTGTTTTTT.

The chain recombines TRBV9 with TRBJ2-3; TRBD1 aligns across 8 bases. Per the germline V gene, CDR1 is SGDLS and CDR2 is YYNGEE. There are 16 residues in the CDR3. Losses at the gene ends were 3 bases for V and 2 bases for J; bases not matched to a gene: 8. The CDR3 DNA reads TGTGCCAGCAGCGAGGGGACAGGCGCTGCCACAGATACGCAGTATTTT. As protein: CASSEGTGAATDTQYF.

This clone was counted only a few times. This chain links TRBV4-2 with TRBJ1-2; 7 bases line up with TRBD1. The CDR3 sequence is 15 residues long. The V gene's germline CDR1 is LGHNA and CDR2 YNFKEQ. The junction had 5 bases not matched to a gene; V was cut back by 0 bases and J by 4 bases. The CDR3 nucleotides read TGTGCCAGCAGCCAAGATGGGGACAGAGCCTATGGCTACACCTTC. It encodes CASSQDGDRAYGYTF.

This CDR3 is CAWSVRGDSPLHF. CDR3 bases: TGTGCCTGGAGTGTACGGGGAGATTCACCCCTCCACTTT. V and J are TRBV30 and TRBJ1-6; D not resolved. With 0 bases removed from V and 8 bases from J, the gap between germline ends came to 8 bases. CDR1 GTSNPN and CDR2 SVGIG come from the germline V gene (reference sequence). CDR3 length equals 13 residues.